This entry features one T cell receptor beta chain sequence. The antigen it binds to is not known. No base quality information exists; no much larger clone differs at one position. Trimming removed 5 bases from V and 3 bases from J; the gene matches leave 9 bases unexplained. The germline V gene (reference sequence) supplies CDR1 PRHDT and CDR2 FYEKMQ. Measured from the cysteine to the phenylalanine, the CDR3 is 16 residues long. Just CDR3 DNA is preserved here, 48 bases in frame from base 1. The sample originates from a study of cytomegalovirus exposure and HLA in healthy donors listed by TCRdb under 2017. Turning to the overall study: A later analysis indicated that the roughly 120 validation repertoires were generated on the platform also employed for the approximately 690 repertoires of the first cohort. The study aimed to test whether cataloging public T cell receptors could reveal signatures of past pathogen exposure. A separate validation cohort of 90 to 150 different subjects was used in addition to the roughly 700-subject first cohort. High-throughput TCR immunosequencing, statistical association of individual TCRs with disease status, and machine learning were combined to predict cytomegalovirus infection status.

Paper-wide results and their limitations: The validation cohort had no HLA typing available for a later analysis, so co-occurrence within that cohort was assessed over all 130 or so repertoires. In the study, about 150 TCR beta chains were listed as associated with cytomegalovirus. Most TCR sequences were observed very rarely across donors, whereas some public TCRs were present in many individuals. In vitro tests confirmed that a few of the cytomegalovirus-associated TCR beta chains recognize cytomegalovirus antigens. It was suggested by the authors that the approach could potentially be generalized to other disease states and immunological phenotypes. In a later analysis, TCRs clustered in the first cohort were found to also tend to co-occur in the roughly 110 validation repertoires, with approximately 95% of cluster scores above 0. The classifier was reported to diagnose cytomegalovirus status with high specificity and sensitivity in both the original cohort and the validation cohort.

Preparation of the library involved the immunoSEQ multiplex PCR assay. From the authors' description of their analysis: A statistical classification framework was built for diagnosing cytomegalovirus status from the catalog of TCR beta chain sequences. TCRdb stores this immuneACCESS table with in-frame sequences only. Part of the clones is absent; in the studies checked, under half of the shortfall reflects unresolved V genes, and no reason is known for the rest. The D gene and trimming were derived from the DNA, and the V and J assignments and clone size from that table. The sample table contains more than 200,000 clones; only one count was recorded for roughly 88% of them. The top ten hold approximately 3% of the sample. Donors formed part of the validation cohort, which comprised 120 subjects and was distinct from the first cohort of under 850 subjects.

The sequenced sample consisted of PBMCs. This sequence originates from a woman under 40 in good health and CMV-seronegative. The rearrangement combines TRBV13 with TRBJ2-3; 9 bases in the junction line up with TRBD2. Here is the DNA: TGTGCCAGCAGCCTAGAGGGACTAGCTTTTACAGATACGCAGTATTTT. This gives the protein CASSLEGLAFTDTQYF. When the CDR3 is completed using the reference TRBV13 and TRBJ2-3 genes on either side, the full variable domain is AAGVIQSPRHLIKEKRETATLKCYPIPRHDTVYWYQQGPGQDPQFLISFYEKMQSDKGSIPDRFSAQQFSDYHSELNMSSLELGDSALYFCASSLEGLAFTDTQYFGPGTRLTVL.